The entry below gives a single TCR beta chain sequence along with its context. Its antigen is unidentified. This sample was taken from a study of shared clonotypes between healthy human individuals. Study-wide results and caveats: As a rule, naive subsets had a larger estimated richness than memory subsets. The authors expected sequencing depth to affect clonotype sharing among donors. Clonotype sharing across several donors was observed for around 5.1% of naive CD4 clonotypes.

In the original analysis: Without quality scores, immunoSEQ junctional reads could not be filtered like full-length reads. Clones were sequenced by immunoSEQ multiplex PCR, and TCRdb holds only the in-frame ones, with some missing. The V and J calls and clone size are taken from that table; D and trimming were inferred from the DNA. The profile shows 2.3 million or so clones, over 85% of them singletons. CDR1 is SGHAT and CDR2 is FQNNGV in the germline V gene. Trimming pared 4 bases from V and 5 bases from J, leaving 15 bases between. CDR3 length equals 15 residues. The V gene is TRBV11-2, the J gene TRBJ2-4; D tentatively fits TRBD1 or TRBD2 (5 bases each). Source material: naive CD4+ T cells from PBMCs. Subset noted: CD45RA+ positively selected. The TCR was taken from a man between 18 and 35 years old in good health. Some clones in this sample may be carry-over from other donors' samples. CDR3 nucleotides: TGTGCCAGCAGCTCGGGACGGACAAAGCAAAACATTCAGTACTTC. This encodes CASSSGRTKQNIQYF.